This T cell receptor beta chain is drawn from a study of naive and memory T cell subsets. An oligonucleotide containing a UMI was ligated to the 3' end of TCR cDNA. This clonotype was recorded many times. CDR3 length equals 12 residues. Germline CDR1 is SGHRS and CDR2 is YFSETQ. Trimming removed 4 bases from V and 2 bases from J, with 6 bases in between. Four PCR rounds used nested alpha and beta constant region primers plus the SP2 primer. TCRdb re-analysed the UMI-ligation and nested PCR reads in MiXCR, keeping a single row per CDR3 protein. The data hold more than 25,000 distinct CDR3 sequences, with around 5.2% observed a single time.

The sample taken for sequencing was blood. This clonotype was obtained from an adult in good health. The chain carries TRBV5-1 and TRBJ1-2; D ambiguous. The CDR3 sequence is CASSAENYGYTF. As DNA, the CDR3 is TGCGCCAGCAGCGCAGAGAACTATGGCTACACCTTC.